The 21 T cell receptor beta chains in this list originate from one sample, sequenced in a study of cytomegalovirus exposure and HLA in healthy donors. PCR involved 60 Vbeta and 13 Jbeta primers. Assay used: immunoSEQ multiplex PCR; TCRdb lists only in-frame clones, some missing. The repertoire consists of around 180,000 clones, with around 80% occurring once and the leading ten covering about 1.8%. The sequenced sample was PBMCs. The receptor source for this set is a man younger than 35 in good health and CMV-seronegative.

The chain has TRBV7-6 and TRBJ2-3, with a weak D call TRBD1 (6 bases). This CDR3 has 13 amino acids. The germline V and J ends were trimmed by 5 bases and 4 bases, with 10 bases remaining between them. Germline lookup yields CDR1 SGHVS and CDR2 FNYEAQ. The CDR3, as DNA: TGTGCCAGCAGCGCCTACAGGGCAGATACGCAGTATTTT. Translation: CASSAYRADTQYF.

DNA of the CDR3: TGTGCCAGCAGCTCGACTAGCGGTAAAGGGTACGAGCAGTACTTC. Translation gives CASSSTSGKGYEQYF. The chain employs TRBV7-6 and TRBJ2-7; TRBD2 aligns across 9 bases. The ends lost 4 bases at V and 4 bases at J; junction bases unmatched: 8. Germline V CDR1 and CDR2: SGHVS, FNYEAQ. This CDR3 is 15 amino acids long.

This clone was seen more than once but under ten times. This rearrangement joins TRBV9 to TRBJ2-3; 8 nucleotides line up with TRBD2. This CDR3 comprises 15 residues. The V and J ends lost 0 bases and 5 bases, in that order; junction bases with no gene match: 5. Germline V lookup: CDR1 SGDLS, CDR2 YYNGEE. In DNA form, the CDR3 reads TGTGCCAGCAGCGTAGACCCGGGGGGGGTAGATACGCAGTATTTT. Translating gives CASSVDPGGVDTQYF.

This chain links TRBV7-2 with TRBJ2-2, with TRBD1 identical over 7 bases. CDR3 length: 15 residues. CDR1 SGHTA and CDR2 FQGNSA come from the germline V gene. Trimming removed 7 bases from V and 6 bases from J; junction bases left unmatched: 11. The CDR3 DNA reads TGTGCCAGCACTACCGGACAGGTCGGCTCCGGGGAGCTGTTTTTT. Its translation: CASTTGQVGSGELFF.

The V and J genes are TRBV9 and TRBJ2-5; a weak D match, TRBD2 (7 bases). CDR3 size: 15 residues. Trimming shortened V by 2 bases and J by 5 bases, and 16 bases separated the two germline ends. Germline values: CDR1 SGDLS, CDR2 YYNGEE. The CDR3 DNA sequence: TGTGCCAGCAGCGTGGAGGGGGGGCTTGGGGAGACCCAGTACTTC. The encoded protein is CASSVEGGLGETQYF.

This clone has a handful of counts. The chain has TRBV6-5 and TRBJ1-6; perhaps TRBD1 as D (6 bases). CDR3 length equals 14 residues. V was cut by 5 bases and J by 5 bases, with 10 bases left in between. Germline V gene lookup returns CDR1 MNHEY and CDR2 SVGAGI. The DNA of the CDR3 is TGTGCCAGCAGTACAGGGAATAATAATTCACCCCTCCACTTT. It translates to CASSTGNNNSPLHF.

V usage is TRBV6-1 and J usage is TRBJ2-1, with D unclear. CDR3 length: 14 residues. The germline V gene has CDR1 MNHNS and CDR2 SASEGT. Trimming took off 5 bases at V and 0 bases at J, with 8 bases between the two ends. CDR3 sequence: CASSRVSSYNEQFF. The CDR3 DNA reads TGTGCCAGCAGTCGTGTGAGCTCCTACAATGAGCAGTTCTTC.

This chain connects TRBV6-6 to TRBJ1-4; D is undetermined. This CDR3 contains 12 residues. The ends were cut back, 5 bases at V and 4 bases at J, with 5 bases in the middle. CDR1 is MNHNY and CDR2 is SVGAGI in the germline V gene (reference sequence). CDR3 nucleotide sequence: TGTGCCAGCAGTACAGTTAATGAAAAACTGTTTTTT. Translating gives CASSTVNEKLFF.

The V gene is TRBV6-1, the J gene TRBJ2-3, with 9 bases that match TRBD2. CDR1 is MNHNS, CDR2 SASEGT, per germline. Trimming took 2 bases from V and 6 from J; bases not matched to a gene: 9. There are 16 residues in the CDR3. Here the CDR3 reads CASSERLAEGGDTQYF. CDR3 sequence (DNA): TGTGCCAGCAGTGAAAGACTAGCGGAGGGGGGGGATACGCAGTATTTT.

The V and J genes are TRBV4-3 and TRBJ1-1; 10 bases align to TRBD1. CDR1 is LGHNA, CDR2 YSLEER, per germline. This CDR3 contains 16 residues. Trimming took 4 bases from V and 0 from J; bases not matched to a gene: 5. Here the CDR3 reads CASSPDRGRMNTEAFF. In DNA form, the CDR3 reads TGCGCCAGCAGCCCCGACAGGGGGCGGATGAACACTGAAGCTTTCTTT.

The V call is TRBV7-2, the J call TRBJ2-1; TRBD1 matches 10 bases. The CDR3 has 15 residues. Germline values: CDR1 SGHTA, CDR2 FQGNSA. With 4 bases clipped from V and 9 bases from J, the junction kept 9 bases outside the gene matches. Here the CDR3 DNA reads TGTGCCAGCAGCTCCGACAGGGGGCGCGGGGCTGAGCAGTTCTTC. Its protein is CASSSDRGRGAEQFF.

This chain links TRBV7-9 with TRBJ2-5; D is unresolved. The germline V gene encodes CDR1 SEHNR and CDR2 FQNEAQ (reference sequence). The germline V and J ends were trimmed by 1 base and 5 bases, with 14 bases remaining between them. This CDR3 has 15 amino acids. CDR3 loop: CASSLGATEEETQYF. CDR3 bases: TGTGCCAGCAGCTTAGGGGCCACCGAAGAGGAGACCCAGTACTTC.

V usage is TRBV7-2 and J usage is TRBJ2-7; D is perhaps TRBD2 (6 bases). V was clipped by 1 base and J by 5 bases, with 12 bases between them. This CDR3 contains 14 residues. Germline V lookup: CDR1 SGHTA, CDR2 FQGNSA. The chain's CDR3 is CASSLGRARDEQYF. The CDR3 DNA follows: TGTGCCAGCAGCTTAGGGAGGGCTCGGGACGAGCAGTACTTC.

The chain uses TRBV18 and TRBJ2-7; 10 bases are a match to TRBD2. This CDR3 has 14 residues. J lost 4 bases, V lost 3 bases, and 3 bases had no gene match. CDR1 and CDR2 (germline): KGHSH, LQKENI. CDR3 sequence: CASSPGTSAYEQYF. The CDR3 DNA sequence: TGTGCCAGCTCACCCGGGACTAGCGCTTACGAGCAGTACTTC.

CDR3 protein: CASRMDRFSGNTIYF. Written as DNA, the CDR3 is TGTGCCAGCAGAATGGACAGGTTCTCTGGAAACACCATATATTTT. V is TRBV2 and J is TRBJ1-3; 7 bases are shared with TRBD1. V lost 6 bases to trimming and J lost 0 bases; unmatched junction nucleotides: 5. The germline CDR1 and CDR2 sequences are SNHLY and FYNNEI. The CDR3 sequence is 15 residues long.

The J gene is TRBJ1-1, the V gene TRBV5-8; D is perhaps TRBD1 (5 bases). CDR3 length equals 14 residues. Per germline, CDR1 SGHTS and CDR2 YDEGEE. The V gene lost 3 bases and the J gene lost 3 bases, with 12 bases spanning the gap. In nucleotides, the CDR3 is TGTGCCAGCAGCTACCAAGGGGTGGACACTGAAGCTTTCTTT. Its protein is CASSYQGVDTEAFF.

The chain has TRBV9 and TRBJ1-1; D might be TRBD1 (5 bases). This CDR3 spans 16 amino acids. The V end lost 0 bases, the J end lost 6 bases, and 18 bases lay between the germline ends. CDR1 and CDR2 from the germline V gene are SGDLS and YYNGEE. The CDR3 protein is CASSVADTDIRAEAFF. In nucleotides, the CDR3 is TGTGCCAGCAGCGTAGCTGATACGGACATCCGCGCTGAAGCTTTCTTT.

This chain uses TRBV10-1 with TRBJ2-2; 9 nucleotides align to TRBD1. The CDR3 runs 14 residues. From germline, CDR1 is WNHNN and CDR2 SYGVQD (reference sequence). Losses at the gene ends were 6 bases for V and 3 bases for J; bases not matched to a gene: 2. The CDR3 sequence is CASRGDRDTGELFF. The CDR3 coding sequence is TGCGCCAGCAGGGGGGACAGGGACACCGGGGAGCTGTTTTTT.

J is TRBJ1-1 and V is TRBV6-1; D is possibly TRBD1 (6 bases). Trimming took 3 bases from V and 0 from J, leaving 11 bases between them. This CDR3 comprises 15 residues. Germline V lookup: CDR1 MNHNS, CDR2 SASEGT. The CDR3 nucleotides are TGTGCCAGCAGTGAGTACAGGGCCTTGAACACTGAAGCTTTCTTT. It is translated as CASSEYRALNTEAFF.

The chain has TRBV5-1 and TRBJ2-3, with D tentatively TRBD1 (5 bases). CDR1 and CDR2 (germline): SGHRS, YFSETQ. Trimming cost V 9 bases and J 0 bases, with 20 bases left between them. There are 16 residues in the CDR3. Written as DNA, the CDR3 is TGCGCCACCCGATCGACAGAAAGGGTTAGCACAGATACGCAGTATTTT. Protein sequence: CATRSTERVSTDTQYF.

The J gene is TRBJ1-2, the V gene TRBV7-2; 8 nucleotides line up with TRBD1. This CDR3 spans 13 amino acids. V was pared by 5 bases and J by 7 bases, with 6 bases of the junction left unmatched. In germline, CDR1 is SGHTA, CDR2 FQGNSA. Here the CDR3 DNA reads TGTGCCAGCAGCGGAAGACAGGGGCTTGGCTACACCTTC. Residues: CASSGRQGLGYTF.